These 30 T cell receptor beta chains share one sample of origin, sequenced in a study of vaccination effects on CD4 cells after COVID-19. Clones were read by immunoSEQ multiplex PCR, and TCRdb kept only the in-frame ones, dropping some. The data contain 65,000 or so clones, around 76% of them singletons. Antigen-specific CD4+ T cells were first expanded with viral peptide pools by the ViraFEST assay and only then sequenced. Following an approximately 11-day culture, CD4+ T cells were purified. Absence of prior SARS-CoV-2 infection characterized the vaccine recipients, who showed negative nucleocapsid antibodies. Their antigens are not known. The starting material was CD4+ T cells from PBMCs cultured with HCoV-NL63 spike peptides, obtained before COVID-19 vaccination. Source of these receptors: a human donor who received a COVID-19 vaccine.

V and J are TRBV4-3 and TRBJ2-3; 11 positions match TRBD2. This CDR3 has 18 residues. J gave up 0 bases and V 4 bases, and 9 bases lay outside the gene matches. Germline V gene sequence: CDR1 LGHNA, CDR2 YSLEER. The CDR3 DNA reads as TGCGCCAGCAGCCTAGAGCTACCTAGCGGGGGGAGCACAGATACGCAGTATTTT. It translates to CASSLELPSGGSTDTQYF.

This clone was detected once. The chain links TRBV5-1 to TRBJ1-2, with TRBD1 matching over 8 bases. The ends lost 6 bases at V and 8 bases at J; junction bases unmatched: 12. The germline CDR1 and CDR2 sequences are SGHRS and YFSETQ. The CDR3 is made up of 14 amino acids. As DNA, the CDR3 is TGCGCCAGCACTACCGGGACAGGAACGTTGGGCTACACCTTC. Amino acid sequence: CASTTGTGTLGYTF. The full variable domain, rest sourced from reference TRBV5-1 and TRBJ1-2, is KAGVTQTPRYLIKTRGQQVTLSCSPISGHRSVSWYQQTPGQGLQFLFEYFSETQRNKGNFPGRFSGRQFSNSRSEMNVSTLELGDSALYLCASTTGTGTLGYTFGSGTRLTVV.

The CDR3 loop reads CASSLSWGLETQYF. CDR3 bases: TGTGCCAGCAGTTTATCTTGGGGGTTGGAGACCCAGTACTTC. This sequence joins TRBV27 and TRBJ2-5; D is perhaps TRBD1 or TRBD2 (5 bases each). The V gene lost 0 bases and the J gene lost 5 bases, with 10 bases spanning the gap. Germline assignment: CDR1 MNHEY and CDR2 SMNVEV (reference sequence). The CDR3 is 14 amino acids.

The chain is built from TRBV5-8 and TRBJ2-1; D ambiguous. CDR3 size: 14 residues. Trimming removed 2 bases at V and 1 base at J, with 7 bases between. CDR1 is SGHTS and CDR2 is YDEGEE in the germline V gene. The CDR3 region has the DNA TGTGCCAGCAGCTTAGGTGAATCCTACAATGAGCAGTTCTTC. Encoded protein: CASSLGESYNEQFF.

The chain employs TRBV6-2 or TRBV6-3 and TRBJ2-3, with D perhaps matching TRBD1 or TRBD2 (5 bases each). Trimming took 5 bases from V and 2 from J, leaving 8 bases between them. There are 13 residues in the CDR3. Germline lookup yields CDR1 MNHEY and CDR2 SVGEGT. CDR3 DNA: TGTGCCAGCAGTCGGGGCTTCACAGATACGCAGTATTTT. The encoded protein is CASSRGFTDTQYF.

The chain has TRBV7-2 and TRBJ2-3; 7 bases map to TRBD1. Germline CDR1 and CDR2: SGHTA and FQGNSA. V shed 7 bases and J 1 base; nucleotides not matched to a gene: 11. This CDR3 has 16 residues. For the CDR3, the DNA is TGTGCCAGCATCTTCACTCGGGACAGTCGCACAGATACGCAGTATTTT. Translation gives CASIFTRDSRTDTQYF.

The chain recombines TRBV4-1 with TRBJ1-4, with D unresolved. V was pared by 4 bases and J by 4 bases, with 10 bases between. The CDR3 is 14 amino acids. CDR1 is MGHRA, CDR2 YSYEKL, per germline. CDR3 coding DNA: TGCGCCAGCAGCCGTCCCGGCTTTAATGAAAAACTGTTTTTT. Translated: CASSRPGFNEKLFF.

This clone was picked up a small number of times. DNA of the CDR3: TGTGCCAGTAGTCCATTCGGGGGGAGCACTGAAGCTTTCTTT. Protein: CASSPFGGSTEAFF. This chain joins TRBV19 and TRBJ1-1; maybe TRBD1 (5 bases). The CDR3 consists of 14 residues. CDR1 and CDR2 (germline): LNHDA, SQIVND (reference sequence). Trimming cost V 5 bases and J 4 bases, with 14 bases left between them.

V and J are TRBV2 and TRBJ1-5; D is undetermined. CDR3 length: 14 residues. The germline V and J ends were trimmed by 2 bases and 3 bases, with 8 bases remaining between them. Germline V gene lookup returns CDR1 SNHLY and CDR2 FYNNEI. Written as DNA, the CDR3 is TGTGCCAGCAGTGAAACCAGATTCAATCAGCCCCAGCATTTT. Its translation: CASSETRFNQPQHF.

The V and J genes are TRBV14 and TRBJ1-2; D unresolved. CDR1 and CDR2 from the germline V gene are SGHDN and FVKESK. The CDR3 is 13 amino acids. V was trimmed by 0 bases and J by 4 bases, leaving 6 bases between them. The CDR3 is CASSQEFSYGYTF. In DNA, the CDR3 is TGTGCCAGCAGCCAAGAATTTAGCTATGGCTACACCTTC. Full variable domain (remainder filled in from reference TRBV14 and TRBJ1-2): EAGVTQFPSHSVIEKGQTVTLRCDPISGHDNLYWYRRVMGKEIKFLLHFVKESKQDESGMPNNRFLAERTGGTYSTLKVQPAELEDSGVYFCASSQEFSYGYTFGSGTRLTVV.

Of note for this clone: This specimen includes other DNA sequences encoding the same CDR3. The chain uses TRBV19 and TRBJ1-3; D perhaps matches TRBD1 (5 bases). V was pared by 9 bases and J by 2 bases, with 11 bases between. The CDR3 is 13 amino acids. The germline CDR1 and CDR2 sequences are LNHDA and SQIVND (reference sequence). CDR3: CASSRGAGNTIYF. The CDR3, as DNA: TGTGCCAGCAGTCGGGGGGCTGGAAACACCATATATTTT.

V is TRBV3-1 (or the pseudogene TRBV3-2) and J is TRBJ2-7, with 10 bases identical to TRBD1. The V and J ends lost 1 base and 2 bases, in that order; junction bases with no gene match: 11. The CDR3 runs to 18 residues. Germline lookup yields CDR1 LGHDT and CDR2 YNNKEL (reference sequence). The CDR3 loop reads CASSQARRQGACAYEQYV. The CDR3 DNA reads TGTGCCAGCAGCCAAGCTAGGAGACAGGGGGCTTGCGCCTACGAGCAGTACGTC.

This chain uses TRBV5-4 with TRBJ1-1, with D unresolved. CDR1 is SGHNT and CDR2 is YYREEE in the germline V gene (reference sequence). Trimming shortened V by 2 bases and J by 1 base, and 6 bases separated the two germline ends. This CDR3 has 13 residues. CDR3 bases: TGTGCCAGCAGCTTCGACACGAACACTGAAGCTTTCTTT. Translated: CASSFDTNTEAFF.

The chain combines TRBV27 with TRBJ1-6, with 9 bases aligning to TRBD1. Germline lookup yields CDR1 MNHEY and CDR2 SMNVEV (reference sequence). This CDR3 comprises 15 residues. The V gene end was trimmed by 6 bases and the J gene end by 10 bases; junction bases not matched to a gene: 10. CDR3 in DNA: TGTGCCAGCAGCGAGAGGGGACAGGGTGGATCACCCCTCCACTTT. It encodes CASSERGQGGSPLHF.

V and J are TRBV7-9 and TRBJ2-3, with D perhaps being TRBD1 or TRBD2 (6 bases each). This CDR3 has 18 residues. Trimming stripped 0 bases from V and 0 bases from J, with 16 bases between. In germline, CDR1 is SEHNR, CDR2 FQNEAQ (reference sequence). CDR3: CASSLARGAPLSTDTQYF. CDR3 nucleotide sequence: TGTGCCAGCAGCTTAGCAAGGGGGGCCCCCCTTAGCACAGATACGCAGTATTTT.

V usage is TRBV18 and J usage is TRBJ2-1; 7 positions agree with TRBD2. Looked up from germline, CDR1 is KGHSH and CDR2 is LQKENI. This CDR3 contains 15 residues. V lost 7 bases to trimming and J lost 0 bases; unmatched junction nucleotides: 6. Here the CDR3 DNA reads TGTGCCAGCTGGGGGGGGGAGAACTCCTACAATGAGCAGTTCTTC. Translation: CASWGGENSYNEQFF.

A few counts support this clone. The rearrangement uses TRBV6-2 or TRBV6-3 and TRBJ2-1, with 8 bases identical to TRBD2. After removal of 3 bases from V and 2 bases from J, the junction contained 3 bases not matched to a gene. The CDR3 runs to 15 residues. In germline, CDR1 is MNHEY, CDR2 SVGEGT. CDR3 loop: CASSYRGGPYNEQFF. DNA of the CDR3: TGTGCCAGCAGTTATCGGGGGGGCCCCTACAATGAGCAGTTCTTC.

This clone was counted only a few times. CDR3 DNA sequence: TGTGCCTGGAGTTACGGCCTGGATTCTCACCGCAATATACCCCTCCACTTT. The encoded protein is CAWSYGLDSHRNIPLHF. The chain joins TRBV30 to TRBJ1-6; no clear D gene. The CDR3 is 17 residues long. Germline CDR1 is GTSNPN and CDR2 is SVGIG (reference sequence). The germline V and J ends were trimmed by 2 bases and 12 bases, with 26 bases remaining between them.

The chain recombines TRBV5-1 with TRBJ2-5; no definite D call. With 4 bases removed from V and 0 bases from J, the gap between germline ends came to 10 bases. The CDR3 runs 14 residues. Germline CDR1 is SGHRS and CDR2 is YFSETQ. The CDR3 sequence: CASSQGPNQETQYF. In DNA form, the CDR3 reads TGCGCCAGCAGCCAAGGTCCTAACCAAGAGACCCAGTACTTC.

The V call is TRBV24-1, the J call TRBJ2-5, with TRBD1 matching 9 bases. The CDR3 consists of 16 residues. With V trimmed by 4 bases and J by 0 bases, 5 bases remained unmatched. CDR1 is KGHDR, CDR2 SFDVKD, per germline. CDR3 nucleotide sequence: TGTGCCACCAGTGACCGGGACAGGGTGTACCAAGAGACCCAGTACTTC. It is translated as CATSDRDRVYQETQYF.

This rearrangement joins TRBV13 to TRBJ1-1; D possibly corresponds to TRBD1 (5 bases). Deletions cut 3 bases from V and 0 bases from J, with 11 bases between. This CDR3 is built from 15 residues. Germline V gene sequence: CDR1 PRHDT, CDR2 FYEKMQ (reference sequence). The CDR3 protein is CASSFGPRVNTEAFF. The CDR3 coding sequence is TGTGCCAGCAGCTTTGGCCCCAGGGTGAACACTGAAGCTTTCTTT.

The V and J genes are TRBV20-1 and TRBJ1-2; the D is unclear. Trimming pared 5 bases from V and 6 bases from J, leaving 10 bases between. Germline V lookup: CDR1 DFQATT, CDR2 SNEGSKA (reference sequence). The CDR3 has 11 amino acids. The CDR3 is CSAPDSNGYTF. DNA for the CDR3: TGCAGTGCTCCTGACTCAAATGGCTACACCTTC.

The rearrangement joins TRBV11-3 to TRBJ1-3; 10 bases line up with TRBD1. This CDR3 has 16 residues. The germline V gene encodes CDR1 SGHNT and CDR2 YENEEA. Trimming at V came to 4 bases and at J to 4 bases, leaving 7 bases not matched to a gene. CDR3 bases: TGTGCCAGCAGCTCGGGACAGGGGCGAACGGGAAACACCATATATTTT. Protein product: CASSSGQGRTGNTIYF.

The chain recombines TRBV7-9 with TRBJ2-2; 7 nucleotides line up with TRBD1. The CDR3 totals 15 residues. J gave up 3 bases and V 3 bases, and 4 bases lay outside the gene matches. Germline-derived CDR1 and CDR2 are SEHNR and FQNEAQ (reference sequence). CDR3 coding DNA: TGTGCCAGCAGCTTGAGGGGGCCATACACCGGGGAGCTGTTTTTT. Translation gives CASSLRGPYTGELFF.

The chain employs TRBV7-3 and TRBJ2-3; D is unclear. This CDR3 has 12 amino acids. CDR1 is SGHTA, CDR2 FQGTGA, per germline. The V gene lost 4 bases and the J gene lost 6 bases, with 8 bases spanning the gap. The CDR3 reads CASSSNMDTQYF. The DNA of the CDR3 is TGTGCCAGCAGCTCCAACATGGATACGCAGTATTTT.

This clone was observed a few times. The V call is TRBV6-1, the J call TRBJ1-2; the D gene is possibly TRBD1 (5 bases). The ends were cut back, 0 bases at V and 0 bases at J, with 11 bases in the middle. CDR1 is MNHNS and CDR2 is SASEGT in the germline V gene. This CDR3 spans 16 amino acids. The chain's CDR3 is CASSEARGVANYGYTF. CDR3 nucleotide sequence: TGTGCCAGCAGTGAAGCGCGAGGGGTAGCTAACTATGGCTACACCTTC.

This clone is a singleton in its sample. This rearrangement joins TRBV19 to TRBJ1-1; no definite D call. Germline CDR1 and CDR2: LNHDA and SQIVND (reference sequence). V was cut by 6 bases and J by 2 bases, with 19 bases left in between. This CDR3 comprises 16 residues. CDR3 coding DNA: TGTGCCAGTAGGCTATCGATGGGCAGAATAAACACTGAAGCTTTCTTT. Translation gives CASRLSMGRINTEAFF.

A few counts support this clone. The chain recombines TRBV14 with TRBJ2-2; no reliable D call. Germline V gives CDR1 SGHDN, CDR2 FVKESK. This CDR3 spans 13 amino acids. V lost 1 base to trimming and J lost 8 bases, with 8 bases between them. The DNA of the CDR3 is TGTGCCAGCAGCCAAGTCGGGCCGGGGGAGCTGTTTTTT. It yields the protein CASSQVGPGELFF.

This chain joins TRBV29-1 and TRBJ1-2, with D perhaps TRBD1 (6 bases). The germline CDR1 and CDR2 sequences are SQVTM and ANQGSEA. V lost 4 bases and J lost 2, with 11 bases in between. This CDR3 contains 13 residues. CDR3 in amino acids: CSVGQGQNYGYTF. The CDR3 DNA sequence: TGCAGCGTTGGGCAGGGACAAAACTATGGCTACACCTTC.

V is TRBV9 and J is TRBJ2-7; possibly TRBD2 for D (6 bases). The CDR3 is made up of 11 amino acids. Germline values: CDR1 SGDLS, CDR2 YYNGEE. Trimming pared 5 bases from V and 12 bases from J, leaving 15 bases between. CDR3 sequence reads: CASRGTRRRYV. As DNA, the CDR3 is TGTGCCAGCAGAGGGACTCGGAGGCGGTACGTC.